This TCR beta chain was observed in a study of cytomegalovirus exposure and HLA in healthy donors. Study-level points and caveats: The records held CMV serostatus as the only immune exposure information. TCR sequences were mostly rare, though some public TCRs occurred in many donors.

Per germline, CDR1 SQVTM and CDR2 ANQGSEA. V dropped 5 bases and J dropped 3; count of bases not matched to a gene: 3. The CDR3 runs 13 residues. Healthy bone marrow donors made up the cohort. The PCR employed 60 Vbeta primers together with 13 Jbeta primers. Assay used: immunoSEQ multiplex PCR; TCRdb lists only in-frame clones, some missing. The listing contains tens of thousands of clones. About this clone: The target antigen is unknown.

The sequence came from a young woman in good health and CMV-seropositive. This rearrangement joins TRBV29-1 to TRBJ2-3, with 9 nucleotides matching TRBD1. The sample taken for sequencing was PBMCs. The CDR3 nucleotides read TGCAGCGTTCCGGGACAGGGTACAGATACGCAGTATTTT. This encodes CSVPGQGTDTQYF.